One sample yielded the 9 T cell receptor beta chains listed below, sequenced in a study of blood T cell repertoires in COVID-19. The table came from immunoSEQ multiplex PCR; TCRdb's copy has only in-frame clones and leaves some out. The sample records some 26,000 clones, about 85% being singletons. The source material was peripheral blood. These receptors were collected from a man aged 45 to 65 with active or convalescent COVID-19.

This clone turned up a few times. The J gene is TRBJ2-5, the V gene TRBV6-5; D is possibly TRBD2 (7 bases). Per the germline V gene, CDR1 is MNHEY and CDR2 is SVGAGI. The CDR3 extends over 15 amino acids. V was clipped by 7 bases and J by 3 bases, with 18 bases between them. The CDR3 DNA reads TGTGCCAGCACCCCAGGGGTACTAGCGAAAGAGACCCAGTACTTC. Its protein product is CASTPGVLAKETQYF.

This clone was seen more than once but under ten times. This chain links TRBV6-1 with TRBJ1-2; D might be TRBD1 (6 bases). V dropped 2 bases and J dropped 2 bases, with 15 bases sitting between them. Per germline, CDR1 MNHNS and CDR2 SASEGT. The CDR3 loop spans 16 amino acids. As DNA, the CDR3 is TGTGCCAGCAGTGAAACTAGACAGGCGGTCAACTATGGCTACACCTTC. Its translation: CASSETRQAVNYGYTF.

The chain recombines TRBV5-1 with TRBJ2-5; tentatively, D is TRBD1 (6 bases). The germline gives CDR1 SGHRS, CDR2 YFSETQ. This CDR3 contains 14 residues. The V and J ends lost 4 bases and 1 base respectively, with 11 bases between them. CDR3 sequence (DNA): TGCGCCAGCAGCCATACAGGGAGCCAAGAGACCCAGTACTTC. It is translated as CASSHTGSQETQYF.

The rearrangement uses TRBV28 and TRBJ2-3; D is perhaps TRBD2 (5 bases). This CDR3 spans 12 amino acids. Trimming cost V 8 bases and J 0 bases, with 6 bases left between them. Germline V lookup: CDR1 MDHEN, CDR2 SYDVKM. CDR3 amino acids: CASLASTDTQYF. The CDR3 nucleotides read TGTGCCAGCCTAGCCAGCACAGATACGCAGTATTTT. Full variable domain (missing parts from reference TRBV28 and TRBJ2-3): DVKVTQSSRYLVKRTGEKVFLECVQDMDHENMFWYRQDPGLGLRLIYFSYDVKMKEKGDIPEGYSVSREKKERFSLILESASTNQTSMYLCASLASTDTQYFGPGTRLTVL.

The chain recombines TRBV5-1 with TRBJ2-7; D call uncertain. Germline V lookup: CDR1 SGHRS, CDR2 YFSETQ. This CDR3 has 13 residues. The germline V and J ends were trimmed by 3 bases and 5 bases, with 12 bases remaining between them. CDR3: CASSSETWNEQYF. CDR3 DNA: TGCGCCAGCAGCTCAGAGACTTGGAACGAGCAGTACTTC.

The CDR3 region is CASRGQGAGTDTQYF. The CDR3 coding sequence is TGTGCCAGCAGGGGACAGGGGGCCGGCACAGATACGCAGTATTTT. V and J are TRBV2 and TRBJ2-3; TRBD1 matches at 12 bases. This CDR3 spans 15 amino acids. V dropped 6 bases and J dropped 1; count of bases not matched to a gene: 2. In germline, CDR1 is SNHLY, CDR2 FYNNEI.

This clone was picked up a small number of times. The rearrangement links TRBV29-1 to TRBJ2-7, with 11 bases lining up with TRBD1. Trimming at V came to 6 bases and at J to 5 bases, leaving 3 bases not matched to a gene. In germline, CDR1 is SQVTM, CDR2 ANQGSEA. The CDR3 spans 12 residues. The CDR3 region has the DNA TGCAGCGTCCGGACAGGGGGCGACGAGCAGTACTTC. Translated, it gives CSVRTGGDEQYF.

The J gene is TRBJ1-6, the V gene TRBV4-1; the match to TRBD1 covers 7 bases. This CDR3 contains 16 residues. The V segment lost 5 bases and the J segment 6 bases; nucleotides outside the gene matches: 10. Germline V gene sequence: CDR1 MGHRA, CDR2 YSYEKL. CDR3 residues: CASSFPLGTANSPLHF. CDR3 in DNA: TGCGCCAGCAGCTTCCCCTTGGGGACAGCTAATTCACCCCTCCACTTT.

The gene calls are TRBV9 and TRBJ1-1; the D gene is possibly TRBD1 (5 bases). The CDR3 length is 15 residues. Germline V gene sequence: CDR1 SGDLS, CDR2 YYNGEE. V was pared by 4 bases and J by 5 bases, with 18 bases between. CDR3 protein: CASSPGLGARTEAFF. The CDR3 region has the DNA TGTGCCAGCAGCCCAGGTTTAGGGGCGCGGACTGAAGCTTTCTTT.